Listed below are T cell receptor beta chains from one sample, sequenced in a study of CD8 T cells in ankylosing spondylitis. TCRdb reanalysed the 5' RACE reads using MiXCR and keeps one entry per CDR3 protein. The sample yields fewer than 450,000 distinct CDR3 sequences, roughly 15% seen once. The sequenced material came from blood, either unsorted or a sorted T cell fraction (not recorded which). The receptors stem from a male donor with ankylosing spondylitis. Each CDR3 is given with its conserved first and last residue. D genes are given only for firm matches. Not every row has a clone size; where given, it reads once, few, many or a size class.

j_gene	v_gene	abundance	d_gene	CDR3aa	CDR3nt
TRBJ1-2	TRBV7-9	-	-	CASSLEVRGAGVYTF	TGTGCCAGCAGCTTAGAGGTCAGGGGCGCCGGAGTCTACACCTTC
TRBJ1-1	TRBV27	-	-	CASSLKSGLNTEAFF	TGTGCCAGCAGTTTGAAATCAGGGTTGAACACTGAAGCTTTCTTT
TRBJ2-7	TRBV20-1	-	TRBD1	CSTPRGTGVYEQYF	TGCAGTACGCCGAGGGGGACAGGTGTATACGAGCAGTACTTC
TRBJ2-1	TRBV7-3	-	TRBD2	CASSDSGASSYNEQFF	TGTGCCAGCAGTGACAGCGGGGCAAGCTCCTACAATGAGCAGTTCTTC
TRBJ2-3	TRBV2	-	-	CASSEDRASDTQYF	TGTGCCAGCAGTGAGGACCGTGCCTCAGATACGCAGTATTTT
TRBJ2-2	TRBV5-6	few	TRBD2	CASSISGRPDTGELFF	TGTGCCAGCAGCATTAGCGGGAGGCCCGACACCGGGGAGCTGTTTTTT
TRBJ2-1	TRBV20-1	few	TRBD2	CSAARRTSGNIGEQFF	TGCAGTGCTGCCCGACGGACTAGCGGGAATATCGGTGAGCAGTTCTTC
TRBJ1-5	TRBV12-3/TRBV12-4	-	TRBD1	CASSSGQGGGNQPQHF	TGTGCCAGCAGTTCGGGACAGGGAGGGGGCAATCAGCCCCAGCATTTT
TRBJ1-1	TRBV2	-	-	CASSEDGGTEAFF	TGTGCCAGCAGTGAGGACGGGGGCACTGAAGCTTTCTTT
TRBJ1-1	TRBV7-9	many	-	CASSLSSGTGAFF	TGTGCCAGCAGCTTAAGTTCCGGGACGGGGGCTTTCTTT
TRBJ2-5	TRBV12-3/TRBV12-4	-	-	CASSPRWGETQYF	TGTGCCAGCAGCCCCAGGTGGGGGGAGACCCAGTACTTC
TRBJ1-1	TRBV20-1	few	TRBD1	CSASGQGARGARTEAFF	TGCAGTGCCTCGGGACAGGGGGCAAGGGGGGCTAGGACTGAAGCTTTCTTT
TRBJ2-7	TRBV2	-	TRBD2	CASSDGLAGAILYEQYF	TGTGCCAGCAGTGATGGGCTAGCGGGGGCGATACTGTACGAGCAGTACTTC
TRBJ1-1	TRBV5-1	few	-	CASSGSTVNTEAFF	TGCGCCAGCAGCGGGTCGACAGTCAACACTGAAGCTTTCTTT
TRBJ2-4	TRBV20-1	few	-	CSASSWDIAKNIQYF	TGCAGTGCTAGTAGCTGGGACATAGCCAAAAACATTCAGTACTTC
TRBJ2-7	TRBV2	-	-	CASSEALREQYF	TGTGCCAGCAGTGAAGCGCTGAGGGAGCAGTACTTC
TRBJ2-1	TRBV24-1	few	TRBD2	CATSDLQARGVSSYNEQFF	TGTGCCACCAGTGATTTGCAGGCGCGGGGGGTGAGCTCCTACAATGAGCAGTTCTTC
TRBJ2-7	TRBV28	many	TRBD1	CASSSRTGGYEQYF	TGTGCCAGCAGTTCCCGGACAGGGGGCTACGAGCAGTACTTC
TRBJ1-4	TRBV29-1	-	-	CSARWGSGGKLFF	TGCAGCGCACGGTGGGGTTCCGGCGGAAAACTGTTTTTT
TRBJ2-1	TRBV4-1	few	TRBD2	CASSQDGSGGGWNNEQFF	TGCGCCAGCAGCCAAGATGGTAGCGGGGGTGGGTGGAACAATGAGCAGTTCTTC
TRBJ2-7	TRBV20-1	-	TRBD2	CSAGTSGRGYEQYF	TGCAGTGCTGGGACTAGCGGGAGGGGGTACGAGCAGTACTTC
TRBJ2-7	TRBV5-1	-	-	CASANPGAEQYF	TGCGCCAGCGCTAATCCGGGCGCCGAGCAGTACTTC
TRBJ2-1	TRBV20-1	-	-	CSARDVSGDGSYNEQFF	TGCAGTGCTAGAGATGTCTCCGGAGACGGCTCCTACAATGAGCAGTTCTTC
TRBJ1-2	TRBV20-1	once	TRBD1	CSARDSGQGSGYTF	TGCAGTGCTAGAGATTCCGGACAGGGCTCTGGCTACACCTTC
TRBJ2-2	TRBV5-6	-	TRBD1	CASSSDRGLAGELFF	TGTGCCAGCAGCTCGGACAGGGGGCTGGCCGGGGAGCTGTTTTTT
TRBJ2-7	TRBV28	few	-	CASGRVPEQYF	TGTGCCAGCGGTCGCGTCCCCGAGCAGTACTTC
TRBJ2-1	TRBV5-1	-	TRBD2	CASQPGSGAGNEQFF	TGCGCCAGCCAACCCGGAAGCGGGGCAGGGAATGAGCAGTTCTTC
TRBJ2-3	TRBV11-2	-	-	CASSLVQGFTDTQYF	TGTGCCAGCAGCTTAGTGCAGGGGTTCACAGATACGCAGTATTTT
TRBJ2-1	TRBV30	-	TRBD2	CASTGLAENFEQFF	TGTGCCTCGACGGGGCTAGCGGAAAATTTTGAGCAGTTCTTC
TRBJ2-5	TRBV3-1	-	-	CASSPQDFQETQYF	TGTGCCAGCAGCCCGCAGGATTTCCAAGAGACCCAGTACTTC
TRBJ2-3	TRBV4-3	-	-	CASSETPRGADTQYF	TGCGCCAGCAGCGAGACTCCTAGGGGGGCAGATACGCAGTATTTT
TRBJ2-2	TRBV12-3/TRBV12-4	few	-	CASSFPRGGRRTGELFF	TGTGCCAGCAGTTTCCCCCGGGGTGGGCGTCGGACCGGGGAGCTGTTTTTT
TRBJ1-2	TRBV29-1	-	-	CSAKGGYRNYGYTF	TGCAGCGCCAAGGGGGGCTACCGTAACTATGGCTACACCTTC
TRBJ2-4	TRBV20-1	few	TRBD2	CSARVLSGREGSAKNIQYF	TGCAGTGCTAGAGTACTTAGCGGGAGGGAGGGGTCGGCCAAAAACATTCAGTACTTC
TRBJ2-3	TRBV7-2	many	-	CASSSDYTDTQYF	TGTGCCAGCAGCTCGGACTATACAGATACGCAGTATTTT
TRBJ2-7	TRBV11-2	many	-	CASSWDSYEQYF	TGTGCCAGCAGCTGGGACTCCTACGAGCAGTACTTC
TRBJ2-1	TRBV5-6	many	-	CASSSLSSVTIYNEQFF	TGTGCCAGCAGCTCCCTATCAAGTGTGACAATTTACAATGAGCAGTTCTTC
TRBJ2-7	TRBV7-2	-	-	CASSLVGQGRAYEQYF	TGTGCCAGCAGCTTAGTTGGGCAGGGCCGGGCCTACGAGCAGTACTTC
TRBJ2-3	TRBV7-3	-	TRBD2	CASSRGGSDTQYF	TGTGCCAGCAGCCGGGGGGGCAGCGATACGCAGTATTTT
TRBJ2-3	TRBV20-1	few	TRBD1	CSAIWDRVTDTQYF	TGCAGTGCTATATGGGACAGGGTCACAGATACGCAGTATTTT
TRBJ1-1	TRBV7-2	few	-	CASSLERREAFF	TGTGCCAGCAGCTTAGAGAGACGGGAGGCTTTCTTT
TRBJ2-7	TRBV12-3/TRBV12-4	-	-	CASSSKGFHEQYF	TGTGCCAGCAGTTCGAAAGGGTTCCACGAGCAGTACTTC
TRBJ1-2	TRBV20-1	few	-	CSASNGEGGTGYTF	TGCAGTGCTAGTAATGGGGAAGGGGGAACTGGCTACACCTTC
TRBJ2-7	TRBV12-3/TRBV12-4	few	TRBD1	CASSPGQGRLYEQYF	TGTGCCAGCAGCCCGGGACAGGGAAGACTCTACGAGCAGTACTTC
TRBJ1-4	TRBV25-1	few	-	CASSVQGGATNEKLFF	TGTGCCAGCAGTGTACAGGGAGGCGCAACTAATGAAAAACTGTTTTTT
TRBJ2-7	TRBV5-1	-	-	CASRSSGRTYYEQYF	TGCGCCAGCCGTTCGAGCGGTCGGACGTACTACGAGCAGTACTTC
TRBJ1-4	TRBV20-1	-	TRBD1	CSARPRDRGGVEKLFF	TGCAGTGCTAGACCCCGCGACAGGGGTGGTGTTGAAAAACTGTTTTTT
TRBJ2-2	TRBV5-1	few	-	CASSLVETNTGELFF	TGCGCCAGCAGCTTGGTAGAAACGAACACCGGGGAGCTGTTTTTT
TRBJ2-3	TRBV2	few	TRBD2	CASSEGGGAGGPRDTQYF	TGTGCCAGCAGTGAAGGAGGGGGCGCGGGAGGGCCGAGAGATACGCAGTATTTT
TRBJ2-7	TRBV5-6	few	TRBD1	CASSFLGTGYEQYF	TGTGCCAGCAGCTTCCTAGGGACAGGATACGAGCAGTACTTC
TRBJ2-1	TRBV5-1	-	-	CASSLAGPYTNEQFF	TGCGCCAGCAGCTTAGCAGGGCCCTACACGAATGAGCAGTTCTTC
TRBJ2-7	TRBV20-1	many	TRBD1	CKAGGKPYEQYF	TGCAAAGCAGGGGGAAAACCCTACGAGCAGTACTTC
TRBJ2-2	TRBV7-6	few	TRBD2	CASSPRDYGELFF	TGTGCCAGCAGCCCCCGGGACTACGGGGAGCTGTTTTTT
TRBJ2-5	TRBV7-2	few	-	CASSFLVGAGEGETQYF	TGTGCCAGCAGCTTTTTGGTAGGGGCCGGGGAAGGAGAGACCCAGTACTTC
TRBJ2-1	TRBV10-3	many	-	CAISESDSPVNEQFF	TGTGCCATCAGTGAGTCAGATTCCCCCGTCAATGAGCAGTTCTTC
TRBJ2-1	TRBV20-1	few	TRBD2	CSARGPSGRVHEQFF	TGCAGTGCTAGAGGTCCTAGCGGGAGAGTCCATGAGCAGTTCTTC
TRBJ2-2	TRBV12-3/TRBV12-4	-	-	CASSLGLASGTGELFF	TGTGCCAGCAGTTTAGGGTTAGCTTCGGGGACCGGGGAGCTGTTTTTT
TRBJ1-1	TRBV7-3	few	-	CASSFQRNTEAFF	TGTGCCAGCAGCTTCCAAAGGAACACTGAAGCTTTCTTT
TRBJ1-1	TRBV6-6	few	-	CATKERPGSKAFF	TGTGCCACCAAGGAGAGACCAGGGTCTAAGGCTTTCTTT
TRBJ1-2	TRBV20-1	few	-	CSAGKRAYGYTF	TGCAGCGCTGGGAAGAGGGCCTATGGCTACACCTTC